Sequencing of this TCR beta chain was carried out in a study of blood T cells in healthy people across ages. CDR3 length: 16 residues. Germline V gives CDR1 SGHRS, CDR2 YFSETQ. V shed 0 bases and J shed 0 bases, with 11 bases lying between them. Using a J-beta primer mix together with a sample-barcoded 5' primer, a second PCR was run for roughly 6 to 12 cycles. TCRdb ran MiXCR on the 5' RACE reads and lists one entry per CDR3 protein. The table records 870,000 or so distinct CDR3 sequences, around 28% of them present only once. Many counts were recorded for this clonotype. What was sequenced was blood. This chain joins TRBV5-1 and TRBJ2-3, with D maybe TRBD1 (6 bases). This clonotype originated in a woman of 80 years or more in good health. The CDR3 region is CASSLVGQISTDTQYF. The CDR3 bases are TGCGCCAGCAGCTTGGTAGGACAGATAAGCACAGATACGCAGTATTTT.